Listed below are T cell receptor beta chains from one sample, sequenced in a study of shared clonotypes between healthy human individuals. Data came from immunoSEQ multiplex PCR; TCRdb stores just in-frame clones and leaves some out. Among 2 million to 2.5 million clones listed, approximately 94% were seen once. Sequences were obtained from naive CD4+ T cells sorted from blood. These receptors came from a man between 18 and 29 years old in good health. Each CDR3 is given with its conserved first and last residue. Fields, in order: D gene, J gene, V gene, clone size, CDR3 DNA, CDR3 protein. The D gene is left open where the match is weak. Clone size, where shown, is once, few, many, or a class for clones that have expanded.

TRBD2 | TRBJ2-1 | TRBV5-1 | . | TGCGCCAGCAGCTTGGAGGGGTCTAGCGGGAGTGGAGAGCAGTTCTTC | CASSLEGSSGSGEQFF
. | TRBJ2-3 | TRBV7-2 | . | TGTGCCAGCAGCTTACCGGGCATAGGGGTCAAAGACCCAGATACGCAGTATTTT | CASSLPGIGVKDPDTQYF
TRBD1 | TRBJ1-1 | TRBV6-1 | . | TGTGCCGGTACCCGACAGGGCCGCACTGAAGCTTTCTTT | CAGTRQGRTEAFF
. | TRBJ2-3 | TRBV5-8 | . | TGTGCCAGCAGCTTGGTTTCTTTCACAGATACGCAGTATTTT | CASSLVSFTDTQYF
. | TRBJ1-5 | TRBV5-8 | . | TGTGCCAGCAGCTTTGCGGGTAGCAGCAATCAGCCCCAGCATTTT | CASSFAGSSNQPQHF
. | TRBJ1-5 | TRBV28 | . | TGTGCCAGCAGCCTACAGGCCCCGAAGCCCCAGCATTTT | CASSLQAPKPQHF
. | TRBJ2-6 | TRBV9 | . | TGTGCCAGCAGCGAGACCCTCGGCTCTGGGGCCAACGTCCTGACTTTC | CASSETLGSGANVLTF
TRBD2 | TRBJ2-3 | TRBV5-1 | . | TGCGCCAGCAGCTTGCCAGCGGGGGAAGATACGCAGTATTTT | CASSLPAGEDTQYF
TRBD2 | TRBJ2-7 | TRBV30 | . | TGTGCCTGGAGGCACTCCGGGACTACTCCGGGCGAGCAGTACTTC | CAWRHSGTTPGEQYF
TRBD1 | TRBJ1-6 | TRBV30 | . | TGTGCCTTTTACAGGGGCCCATATTCACCCCTCCACTTT | CAFYRGPYSPLHF
. | TRBJ2-1 | TRBV2 | once | TGTGCCAGCAGTGAAGAGAGCTCCTACAATGAGCAGTTCTTC | CASSEESSYNEQFF
TRBD2 | TRBJ2-1 | TRBV7-9 | . | TGTGCCAGCAGCTTAGGATTGAGACTAGCGGGGGGTAACAATGAGCAGTTCTTC | CASSLGLRLAGGNNEQFF
. | TRBJ2-6 | TRBV30 | once | TGTGCCTCGGGGGGCAAGGGCTCTGGGGCCAACGTCCTGACTTTC | CASGGKGSGANVLTF
TRBD1 | TRBJ1-1 | TRBV19 | . | TGTGCCAGTAGTAGGGGACAGGGGGTCACTGAAGCTTTCTTT | CASSRGQGVTEAFF
. | TRBJ1-5 | TRBV10-1 | . | TGCGCCAGCAGTGAGGGGTACGGGAATCAGCCCCAGCATTTT | CASSEGYGNQPQHF
. | TRBJ2-5 | TRBV11-2 | . | TGTGCCAGCAGCTTAGATATGTGGGACCTGAAGCAGACCCAGTACTTC | CASSLDMWDLKQTQYF
TRBD1 | TRBJ1-1 | TRBV11-2 | . | TGTGCCAGCAGCATAATCCCGGGACAGGGGGCTCGGACTGAAGCTTTCTTT | CASSIIPGQGARTEAFF
. | TRBJ2-6 | TRBV2 | . | TGTGCCAGTTCAACGGGGGCCAACGTCCTGACTTTC | CASSTGANVLTF
. | TRBJ1-6 | TRBV2 | . | TGTGCCAGCAGGGGAACCGTGAGCTCACCCCTCCACTTT | CASRGTVSSPLHF
. | TRBJ2-4 | TRBV25-1 | . | TGTGCCAGCAGTGACAACACTGGAGGAGCCAAAAACATTCAGTACTTC | CASSDNTGGAKNIQYF
. | TRBJ1-2 | TRBV6-5 | . | TGTGCCAGCAGTAGGGGGTCGTCGGGTGGCTACACCTTC | CASSRGSSGGYTF
. | TRBJ2-2 | TRBV7-7 | . | TGTGCTAGCAGCTTAGGGTTATCGAACACCGGGGAGCTGTTTTTT | CASSLGLSNTGELFF
. | TRBJ2-2 | TRBV6-5 | . | TGTGCCAGCAGTAGGTTTGTTGGGACCGGGGAGCTGTTTTTT | CASSRFVGTGELFF
. | TRBJ2-7 | TRBV28 | . | TGTGCCAGCAGTTTAGGGCCACGGGACGAGCAGTACTTC | CASSLGPRDEQYF
TRBD2 | TRBJ2-2 | TRBV11-1 | once | TGTGCCAGCAAGTCGGCTAGCGGACCGGTTGTCACCGGGGAGCTGTTTTTT | CASKSASGPVVTGELFF
. | TRBJ1-2 | TRBV5-6 | . | TGTGCCAGCAGCTCGGTGGAGAACTATGGCTACACCTTC | CASSSVENYGYTF
TRBD2 | TRBJ2-1 | TRBV7-2 | . | TGTGCCAGCAGCCAGACTAGCTATGAGCAGTTCTTC | CASSQTSYEQFF
TRBD2 | TRBJ2-3 | TRBV5-1 | . | TGCGCCAGCAGTGGTCCGGAGGGAGGGCCCACAGATACGCAGTATTTT | CASSGPEGGPTDTQYF
. | TRBJ1-4 | TRBV7-9 | . | TGTGCCAGCAGCCCGAACCTCAGGGGTGAGGAAAAACTGTTTTTT | CASSPNLRGEEKLFF
TRBD1 | TRBJ2-7 | TRBV15 | . | TGTGCCACCAGCAGCCACCCGGACAGGATCACCTACGAGCAGTACTTC | CATSSHPDRITYEQYF
. | TRBJ2-2 | TRBV5-1 | . | TGCGCCAGCAGCCTATCTGGGAACACCGGGGAGCTGTTTTTT | CASSLSGNTGELFF
. | TRBJ2-7 | TRBV4-2 | . | TGTGCCAGCAGCCAATCTCCTGGTACCTACGAGCAGTACTTC | CASSQSPGTYEQYF
. | TRBJ2-1 | TRBV9 | . | TGTGCCAGCAGCGCTGGTTCTAACAATGAGCAGTTCTTC | CASSAGSNNEQFF
TRBD2 | TRBJ2-7 | TRBV6-4 | . | TGTGCCAGCAGTGTAGCCGGGGGGTACGAGCAGTACTTC | CASSVAGGYEQYF
TRBD1 | TRBJ1-2 | TRBV4-3 | . | TGCGCCAGCAGCCAAGAGACAGGGTGGGACTATGGCTACACCTTC | CASSQETGWDYGYTF
. | TRBJ2-3 | TRBV14 | . | TGTGCCAGCAGCCACGAACCGGGAAGCGGCACAGATACGCAGTATTTT | CASSHEPGSGTDTQYF